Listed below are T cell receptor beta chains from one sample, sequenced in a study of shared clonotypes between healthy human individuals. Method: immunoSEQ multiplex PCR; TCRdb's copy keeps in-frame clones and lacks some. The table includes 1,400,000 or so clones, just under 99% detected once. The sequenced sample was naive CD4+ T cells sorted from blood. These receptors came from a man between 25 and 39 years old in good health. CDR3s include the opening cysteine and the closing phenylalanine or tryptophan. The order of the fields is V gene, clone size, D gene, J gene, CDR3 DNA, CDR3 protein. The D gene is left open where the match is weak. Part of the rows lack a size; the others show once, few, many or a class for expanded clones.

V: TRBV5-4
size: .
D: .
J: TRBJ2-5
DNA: TGTGCCAGCGGTCTCGGGCCGGTAGACCAAGAGACCCAGTACTTC
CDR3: CASGLGPVDQETQYF

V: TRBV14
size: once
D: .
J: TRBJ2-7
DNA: TGTGCCAGCAGCCGGTTACAGGGATTCTACGAGCAGTACTTC
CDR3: CASSRLQGFYEQYF

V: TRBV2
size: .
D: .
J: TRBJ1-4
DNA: TGTGCCAGCAGTGTGGCGCACGTCCGACAGGTAGAGGGTGAAAAACTGTTTTTT
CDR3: CASSVAHVRQVEGEKLFF

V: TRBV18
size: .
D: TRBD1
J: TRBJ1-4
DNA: TGTGCCAGCTCACCACCCGGGACAGCAACTAATGAAAAACTGTTTTTT
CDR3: CASSPPGTATNEKLFF

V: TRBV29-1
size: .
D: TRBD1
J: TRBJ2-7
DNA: TGCAGCGATGGGACAGGGGAGCTCAGCTCCTACGAGCAGTACTTC
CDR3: CSDGTGELSSYEQYF

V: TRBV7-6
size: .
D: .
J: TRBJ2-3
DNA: TGTGCCAGCAGAAAGCTCCCGGGAGCCCCGGCAGATACGCAGTATTTT
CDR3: CASRKLPGAPADTQYF

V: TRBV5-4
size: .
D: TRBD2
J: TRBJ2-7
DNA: TGTGCCAGCAGCCCAACTAGCGGAGGCATCTACGAGCAGTACTTC
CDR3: CASSPTSGGIYEQYF

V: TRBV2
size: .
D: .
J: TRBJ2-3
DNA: TGTGCCAGCACGGGTTGGGGCACAGATACGCAGTATTTT
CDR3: CASTGWGTDTQYF

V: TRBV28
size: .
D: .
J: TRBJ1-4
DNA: TGTGCCAGCAGTTCCATCTACACAGATGAAAAACTGTTTTTT
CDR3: CASSSIYTDEKLFF

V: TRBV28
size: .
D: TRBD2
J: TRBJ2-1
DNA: TGTGCCAGCAGTTCTCCGGGACTAGCGGGAGACAATGAGCAGTTCTTC
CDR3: CASSSPGLAGDNEQFF

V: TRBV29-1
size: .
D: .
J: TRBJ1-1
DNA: TGCAGCGTTGAAGCCCTTCTGAGCACTGAAGCTTTCTTT
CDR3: CSVEALLSTEAFF

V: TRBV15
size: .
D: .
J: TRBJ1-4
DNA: TGTGCCACCAGCAGTGGTCAGAGGAATGAAAAACTGTTTTTT
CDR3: CATSSGQRNEKLFF

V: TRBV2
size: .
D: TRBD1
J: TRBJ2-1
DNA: TGTGCCAGCAGGGGACAGGCCAACAATGAGCAGTTCTTC
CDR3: CASRGQANNEQFF

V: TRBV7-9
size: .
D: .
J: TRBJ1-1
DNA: TGTGCCAGCAGCGTTAGGGATCAGGGCACTGAAGCTTTCTTT
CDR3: CASSVRDQGTEAFF

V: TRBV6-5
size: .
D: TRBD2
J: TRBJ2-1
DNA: TGTGCCAGCAGTCCCAGCGGGAAATCCTACAATGAGCAGTTCTTC
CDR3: CASSPSGKSYNEQFF

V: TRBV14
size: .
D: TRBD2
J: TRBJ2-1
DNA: TGTGCCAGCGGAGACTGGGGGGGAATCAACAATGAGCAGTTCTTC
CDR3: CASGDWGGINNEQFF

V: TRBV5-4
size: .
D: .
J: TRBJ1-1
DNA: TGTGCCAGCAGCTTGGATTGGGCTGAAGCTTTCTTT
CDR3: CASSLDWAEAFF

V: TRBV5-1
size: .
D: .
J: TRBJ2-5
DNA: TGCGCCAGCAGCCACCCCGAGGGGAGAGTCCAAGAGACCCAGTACTTC
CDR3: CASSHPEGRVQETQYF

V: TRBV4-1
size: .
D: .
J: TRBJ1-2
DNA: TGCGCCAGCAGCCAAAACTATGGCTACACCTTC
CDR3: CASSQNYGYTF

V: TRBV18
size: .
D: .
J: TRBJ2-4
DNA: TGTGCCAGCTCACGTAAAAACATTCAGTACTTC
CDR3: CASSRKNIQYF

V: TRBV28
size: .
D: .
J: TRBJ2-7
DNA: TGTGCCAGCAGCCGTTCTGGAGAGCAGTACTTC
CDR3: CASSRSGEQYF

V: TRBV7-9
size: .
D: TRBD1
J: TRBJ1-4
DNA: TGTGCCAGCAGCTTAGGGGACAGGGGACGCGCAAGTGAAAAACTGTTTTTT
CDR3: CASSLGDRGRASEKLFF

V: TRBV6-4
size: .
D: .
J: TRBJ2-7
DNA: TGTGCCAGCGACCCCCGGGAAGAAGGATACGAGCAGTACTTC
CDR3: CASDPREEGYEQYF

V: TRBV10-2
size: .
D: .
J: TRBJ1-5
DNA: TGCGCCAGCAGTGAGTCGGGAGGTTACAATCAGCCCCAGCATTTT
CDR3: CASSESGGYNQPQHF

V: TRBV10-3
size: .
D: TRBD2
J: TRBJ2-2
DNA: TGTGCCATCAGTGAGCCGGGACTATTCCAAGCCGGGGAGCTGTTTTTT
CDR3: CAISEPGLFQAGELFF

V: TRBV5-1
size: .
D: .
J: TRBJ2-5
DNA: TGCGCCAGCAGCTTGACTACAGGGTACGAGACCCAGTACTTC
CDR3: CASSLTTGYETQYF

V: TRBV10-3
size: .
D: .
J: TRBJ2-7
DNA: TGTGCCATCAGCTCCAGGGGCGAGCAGTACTTC
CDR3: CAISSRGEQYF

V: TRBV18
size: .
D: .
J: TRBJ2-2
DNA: TGTGCCAGCTCACCCCTCCAGGGAGGCAGGAACACCGGGGAGCTGTTTTTT
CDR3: CASSPLQGGRNTGELFF

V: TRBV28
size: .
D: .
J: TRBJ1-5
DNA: TGTGCCATAGGGGTCAAGGGGCAGCCCCAGCATTTT
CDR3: CAIGVKGQPQHF

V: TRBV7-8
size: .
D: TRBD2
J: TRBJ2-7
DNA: TGTGCCAGCAGCTTAGAACTAGCGGGAGGACACGAGCAGTACTTC
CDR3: CASSLELAGGHEQYF

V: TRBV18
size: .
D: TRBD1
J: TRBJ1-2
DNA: TGTGCCAGCTCACCCAGGACAGGGGAGTTCAACTATGGCTACACCTTC
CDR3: CASSPRTGEFNYGYTF

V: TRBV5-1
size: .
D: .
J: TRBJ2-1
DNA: TGCGCCAGCAGCTTGGTCCTAACTGGGGATGAGCAGTTCTTC
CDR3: CASSLVLTGDEQFF

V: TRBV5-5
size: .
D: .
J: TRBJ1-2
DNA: TGTGCCAGCAGCTTCTCCGACAGTCCCTCTACTAACTATGGCTACACCTTC
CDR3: CASSFSDSPSTNYGYTF

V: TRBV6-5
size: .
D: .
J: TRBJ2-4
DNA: TGTGCCAGCAGTCTTGGGGGAGTCAAAAACATTCAGTACTTC
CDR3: CASSLGGVKNIQYF

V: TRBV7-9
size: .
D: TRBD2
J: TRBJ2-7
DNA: TGTGCCAGCAGCCCGCCGCGGAGGGGAGGGTACGAGCAGTACTTC
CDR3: CASSPPRRGGYEQYF

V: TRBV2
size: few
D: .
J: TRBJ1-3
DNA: TGTGCCAGCAGTGATAATGCTGGAAACACCATATATTTT
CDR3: CASSDNAGNTIYF

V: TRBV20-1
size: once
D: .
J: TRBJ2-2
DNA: TGCAGTGCTAGTGTACCCGGGGAGCTGTTTTTT
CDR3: CSASVPGELFF

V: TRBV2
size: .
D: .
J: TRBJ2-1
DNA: TGTGCCAGCATAGCTGAGTTGAATGAGCAGTTCTTC
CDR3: CASIAELNEQFF

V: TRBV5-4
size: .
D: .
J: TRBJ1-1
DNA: TGTGCCAGCAGCTTGGTGGTCGGGAGTACTGAAGCTTTCTTT
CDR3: CASSLVVGSTEAFF

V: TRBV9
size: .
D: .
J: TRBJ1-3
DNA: TGTGCCAGCAGCTCGGACTCTGGAAACACCATATATTTT
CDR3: CASSSDSGNTIYF

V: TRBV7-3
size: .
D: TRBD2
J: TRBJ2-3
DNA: TGTGCCAGCAGCTTAAGCGGAGCGGGAGGGCCCTCAGATACGCAGTATTTT
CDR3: CASSLSGAGGPSDTQYF